The 25 T cell receptor beta chains given below trace back to one sample, sequenced in a study of response to subunit inactivated influenza vaccine. TCRdb recomputed calls from the RT-PCR reads with MiXCR, one row per CDR3 protein. Altogether 160,000 or so distinct CDR3 sequences are present, approximately 10% being singletons, with the ten largest covering 9.5% to 15%. The source was non-naive T cells sorted from PBMCs, collected 40 to 50 days after vaccination. These receptors were collected from a man aged 50 to 59 who received an inactivated influenza vaccine.

V gene TRBV6-1 combines with J gene TRBJ1-2, with D possibly matching TRBD1 (6 bases). CDR3 size: 15 residues. With 3 bases removed from V and 7 bases from J, the gap between germline ends came to 18 bases. The V gene's germline CDR1 is MNHNS and CDR2 SASEGT. Here the CDR3 DNA reads TGTGCCAGCAGTGACGGCGAGGGGGGGGTCGGTGGCTACACCTTC. It encodes CASSDGEGGVGGYTF.

This clonotype was seen only a few times. The chain links TRBV7-9 to TRBJ2-7, with TRBD2 matching 7 bases. Unmatched junction bases numbered 8, after V lost 5 bases and J lost 7 bases. CDR1 and CDR2 from the germline V gene are SEHNR and FQNEAQ (reference sequence). CDR3 length equals 13 residues. The CDR3 loop is CASSHYGGNEQYF. The CDR3 bases are TGTGCCAGCAGCCACTACGGGGGGAATGAGCAGTACTTC.

The V gene is TRBV4-3, the J gene TRBJ1-6; maybe TRBD1 (5 bases). This CDR3 contains 15 residues. Trimming removed 8 bases from V and 4 bases from J, with 15 bases in between. Germline CDR1 and CDR2: LGHNA and YSLEER. CDR3 sequence: CASQLGPGYNSPLHF. CDR3 DNA: TGCGCCAGCCAACTCGGTCCAGGGTATAATTCACCCCTCCACTTT.

This chain connects TRBV6-1 to TRBJ1-5, with 11 bases identical to TRBD1. The CDR3 is made up of 19 amino acids. V dropped 4 bases and J dropped 2; count of bases not matched to a gene: 13. Germline CDR1 MNHNS, CDR2 SASEGT. CDR3 protein: CASSGGQGAWSWGNQPQHF. As DNA, the CDR3 is TGTGCCAGCAGTGGTGGACAGGGGGCCTGGAGTTGGGGCAATCAGCCCCAGCATTTT.

This chain joins TRBV4-1 and TRBJ2-2, with TRBD1 matching over 10 bases. V trimming: 4 bases; J trimming: 7 bases; junction bases outside the gene matches: 6. Germline assignment: CDR1 MGHRA and CDR2 YSYEKL. This CDR3 is built from 15 residues. The CDR3 bases are TGCGCCAGCAGCCCACGACAGGGGGCGGACGGGGAGCTGTTTTTT. Amino acid sequence: CASSPRQGADGELFF.

This clonotype was seen a few times. The chain couples TRBV5-1 to TRBJ2-5; TRBD1 or TRBD2 may be the D gene (5 bases each). There are 14 residues in the CDR3. Deletions cut 4 bases from V and 4 bases from J, with 14 bases between. CDR1 is SGHRS and CDR2 is YFSETQ in the germline V gene. The CDR3 loop reads CASSAGTDVETQYF. CDR3 bases: TGCGCCAGCAGCGCAGGGACCGACGTAGAGACCCAGTACTTC.

This clonotype was counted a few times. The rearrangement uses TRBV20-1 and TRBJ1-5; TRBD1 matches 8 bases. V trimming: 3 bases; J trimming: 4 bases; junction bases outside the gene matches: 14. CDR3 length: 17 amino acids. CDR1 is DFQATT and CDR2 is SNEGSKA in the germline V gene (reference sequence). CDR3 protein: CSAREPGGFIGNQPQHF. The DNA for the CDR3 is TGCAGTGCTAGGGAACCAGGGGGCTTTATAGGAAATCAGCCCCAGCATTTT.

The chain employs TRBV3-1 and TRBJ2-5; 9 nucleotides match TRBD2. Losses at the gene ends were 4 bases for V and 5 bases for J; bases not matched to a gene: 17. The germline gives CDR1 LGHDT, CDR2 YNNKEL (reference sequence). CDR3 length: 18 amino acids. The CDR3 sequence: CASSLYRGRAEGMETQYF. In DNA, the CDR3 is TGTGCCAGCAGCCTTTATCGCGGGAGGGCCGAAGGAATGGAGACCCAGTACTTC.

The chain combines TRBV27 with TRBJ2-7; 8 bases align to TRBD2. CDR1 and CDR2 from the germline V gene are MNHEY and SMNVEV (reference sequence). The V and J ends lost 6 bases and 4 bases, in that order; junction bases with no gene match: 11. The CDR3 consists of 15 residues. CDR3 nucleotide sequence: TGTGCCAGCAGCAGCGGGACTAGTGGCACATACGAGCAGTACTTC. This translates into CASSSGTSGTYEQYF.

This clonotype has more than one count but fewer than ten. The chain uses TRBV7-3 and TRBJ2-2; 8 bases line up with TRBD2. Germline values: CDR1 SGHTA, CDR2 FQGTGA. This CDR3 has 14 residues. J lost 3 bases, V lost 4 bases, and 1 base had no gene match. The CDR3 sequence: CASSSGLDTGELFF. CDR3 in DNA: TGTGCCAGCAGCTCGGGACTAGACACCGGGGAGCTGTTTTTT.

This clonotype came up many times. The V and J genes are TRBV27 and TRBJ2-5; no firm D call. This CDR3 comprises 12 residues. Germline V CDR1 and CDR2: MNHEY, SMNVEV (reference sequence). Between the trimmed V and J ends, which lost 8 bases and 0 bases, there was a span of 7 bases. CDR3 in DNA: TGTGCCAGCTCACAGAACCAAGAGACCCAGTACTTC. Translated: CASSQNQETQYF.

CDR3 bases: TGCAGCGTTGCAGAGGATGGCTACACCTTC. Translation: CSVAEDGYTF. The rearrangement uses TRBV29-1 and TRBJ1-2; D gene uncertain. The length of the CDR3 is 10 residues. V lost 4 bases, J lost 6 bases, and 6 bases lay in between. Per the germline V gene, CDR1 is SQVTM and CDR2 is ANQGSEA.

This chain connects TRBV29-1 to TRBJ2-2, with D perhaps matching TRBD1 (5 bases). The CDR3 totals 11 residues. Trimming pared 7 bases from V and 4 bases from J, leaving 7 bases between. The germline V gene has CDR1 SQVTM and CDR2 ANQGSEA. The CDR3 coding sequence is TGCAGCGCCAGGGCCACCGGGGAGCTGTTTTTT. It specifies CSARATGELFF.

There are a few counts of this clonotype. The genes are TRBV7-3 and TRBJ2-2; D unclear. V was shortened by 5 bases and J by 2 bases, with 18 bases between the two germline ends. Germline CDR1 and CDR2: SGHTA and FQGTGA. CDR3 size: 17 residues. The CDR3 region has the DNA TGTGCCAGCAGCATCCTACCGACGGAACTAAACACCGGGGAGCTGTTTTTT. It is translated as CASSILPTELNTGELFF.

The sample holds many counts of this clonotype. This chain connects TRBV6-2 or TRBV6-3 to TRBJ1-2, with D hard to call. V was cut by 5 bases and J by 1 base, with 8 bases left in between. The CDR3 loop spans 13 amino acids. Germline CDR1 MNHEY, CDR2 SVGEGT. DNA of the CDR3: TGTGCCAGCAGTGACAAGGATAACTATGGCTACACCTTC. It yields the protein CASSDKDNYGYTF.

J is TRBJ2-3 and V is TRBV15, with TRBD1 identical over 9 bases. This CDR3 has 15 residues. The trim removed 5 bases at V and 5 bases at J, leaving 8 bases unmatched. Germline loops: CDR1 LNHNV, CDR2 YYDKDF (reference sequence). The CDR3 region is CATSVGQGVGDTQYF. The CDR3 DNA reads TGTGCCACCAGCGTGGGACAGGGAGTCGGAGATACGCAGTATTTT.

V gene TRBV20-1 combines with J gene TRBJ2-1; 14 bases agree with TRBD2. The CDR3 runs to 18 residues. J lost 0 bases, V lost 1 base, and 5 bases had no gene match. Germline-derived CDR1 and CDR2 are DFQATT and SNEGSKA (reference sequence). In DNA form, the CDR3 reads TGCAGTGCTAGAGGACTAGCGGGAGGGGGAAGCTCCTACAATGAGCAGTTCTTC. Protein sequence: CSARGLAGGGSSYNEQFF.

This rearrangement joins TRBV30 to TRBJ2-7; the D gene is possibly TRBD1 (6 bases). Germline CDR1 reads GTSNPN; CDR2 reads SVGIG (reference sequence). V was shortened by 0 bases and J by 3 bases, with 6 bases between the two germline ends. The CDR3 has 12 residues. The CDR3 sequence: CAWSVQGYEQYF. The CDR3 DNA sequence: TGTGCCTGGAGTGTACAGGGCTACGAGCAGTACTTC.

The V call is TRBV5-1, the J call TRBJ2-7; TRBD2 is a possible D gene (7 bases). Trimming pared 0 bases from V and 0 bases from J, leaving 13 bases between. Germline values: CDR1 SGHRS, CDR2 YFSETQ. The CDR3 contains 16 residues. The CDR3 coding sequence is TGCGCCAGCAGCTTGGAGGGGGGGGTGAGCTCCTACGAGCAGTACTTC. Residues: CASSLEGGVSSYEQYF. The full variable domain, with the rest looked up from reference TRBV5-1 and TRBJ2-7, is KAGVTQTPRYLIKTRGQQVTLSCSPISGHRSVSWYQQTPGQGLQFLFEYFSETQRNKGNFPGRFSGRQFSNSRSEMNVSTLELGDSALYLCASSLEGGVSSYEQYFGPGTRLTVT.

Details on this clonotype: This may be a read error, as it is one base from a much larger clone. V usage is TRBV5-1 and J usage is TRBJ2-5; D is unclear. The CDR3 is 13 residues long. Germline lookup yields CDR1 SGHRS and CDR2 YFSETQ. The CDR3 loop reads CTSSPPRRETQYF. The CDR3 bases are TGCACCAGCAGCCCCCCCCGTAGGGAGACCCAGTACTTC.

There are many counts of this clonotype. V is TRBV5-1 and J is TRBJ2-5, with D perhaps assigned TRBD1 or TRBD2 (5 bases each). CDR3 size: 15 residues. Looked up from germline, CDR1 is SGHRS and CDR2 is YFSETQ. V was shortened by 0 bases and J by 14 bases, with 23 bases between the two germline ends. The DNA for the CDR3 is TGCGCCAGCAGCTTGGGCGCACCGGGGCCAAGAGAGAACTACTTC. It encodes CASSLGAPGPRENYF.

The rearrangement uses TRBV10-3 and TRBJ2-1; D gene uncertain. Germline CDR1 and CDR2: ENHRY and SYGVKD. Deletions cut 0 bases from V and 4 bases from J, with 4 bases between. The CDR3 covers 13 residues. CDR3 sequence (DNA): TGTGCCATCAGTGAGTCTGAGTACAATGAGCAGTTCTTC. Its protein product is CAISESEYNEQFF.

This clonotype was seen more than once but under ten times. The V call is TRBV20-1, the J call TRBJ1-2; D call uncertain. Germline V CDR1 and CDR2: DFQATT, SNEGSKA (reference sequence). Between the trimmed V and J ends, which lost 6 bases and 2 bases, there was a span of 13 bases. This CDR3 contains 13 residues. The CDR3 nucleotides read TGCAGTGCCGTCGGAGCAGAAAACTATGGCTACACCTTC. The encoded protein is CSAVGAENYGYTF.

This clonotype was counted many times. V gene TRBV5-1 combines with J gene TRBJ2-3; D is tentatively TRBD1 or TRBD2 (5 bases each). This CDR3 spans 14 amino acids. Germline V gives CDR1 SGHRS, CDR2 YFSETQ. V lost 1 base, J lost 4 bases, and 10 bases lay in between. The CDR3, as DNA: TGCGCCAGCAGCTTGTCAGGGACCGCAGATACGCAGTATTTT. It yields the protein CASSLSGTADTQYF.

This clonotype was seen a handful of times. The chain joins TRBV7-2 to TRBJ2-1; TRBD1 or TRBD2 may be the D gene (6 bases each). The V gene's germline CDR1 is SGHTA and CDR2 FQGNSA. The CDR3 runs 16 residues. Trimming removed 5 bases from V and 7 bases from J, with 21 bases in between. CDR3 nucleotides: TGTGCCAGCAGCCCCCCCTTAGCGGAGGGGGGAAATGAGCAGTTCTTC. It translates to CASSPPLAEGGNEQFF.